This record concerns one TCR beta chain sequence. Its antigen is unknown. Per-base qualities were not stored, and no clone one base away is much larger. The data originate from a study of blood T cell repertoires in COVID-19 (dated by TCRdb to about 2020). With regard to the full study: Collaborator samples came from the United States, Italy and Spain and covered acute and convalescent phases of COVID-19. The prospective study material was composed of cDNA or gDNA derived from T cells, B-cell-depleted T cells, or PBMCs. Deeply sampled blood TCRbeta repertoires from subjects exposed to, actively infected with, or recovered from COVID-19 were included in the dataset. The repertoires were made available in a free public database intended to serve as a resource for research on the immune response to SARS-CoV-2. Samples were obtained from the ongoing ImmuneRACE study (first 160 participants) and from about 1,300 subjects provided by 6 global collaborators. A de-identified subject ID, COVID-19 status, age in years and sex were almost always included in the sample metadata. HLA class I and class II types, where available, came from metadata supplied by the sample provider rather than from assay-based typing.

General findings and caveats noted by the study authors: The amount of clinical and demographic metadata varied by source and participant and was provided uncurated.

After removal of 0 bases from V and 5 bases from J, the junction retains 7 bases not matched to a gene. As encoded in the germline V gene, CDR1 is SGHRS while CDR2 is YFSETQ. The CDR3 contains 17 residues, cysteine and phenylalanine counted. Only the CDR3 DNA is retained, 51 bases long and in frame from the first base. Collaborating institutions collected whole blood in K2EDTA tubes following their own protocols. For TCRbeta analysis, collaborators shipped samples as frozen whole blood, isolated PBMCs, or DNA extracted from either of those sample types. TCRbeta CDR3 regions were amplified from genomic DNA using the immunoSEQ Assay, a bias-controlled multiplex PCR. In the paper's pipeline: The number of nucleated cells in each sample was estimated from the amplification of reference gene primers within the assay. To quantify the absolute abundance of each unique TCRbeta CDR3 rearrangement, sequence reads were collapsed and filtered. For each sample, productive Simpson clonality was calculated by taking the square root of Simpson's diversity index across productive rearrangements. Held by TCRdb, this immuneACCESS table contains in-frame sequences only and omits some clones. Under half of the omission traces to an unresolved V gene where checked; the cause of the rest is unknown. Clone size and the V and J calls come from that table; the DNA yielded D and trimming. This sample lists fewer than 90,000 clones; about 88% were detected once. Roughly 3.9% of the sample is taken by the ten largest.

The chain couples TRBV5-1 to TRBJ2-5, and 13 bases in between align with TRBD2. The source of this sequence is a man between 65 and 79 years old with active COVID-19. The sequencing sample was made of peripheral blood. The DNA is TGCGCCAGCAGCTTGGGAGGACTAGCGGGAGCGCGGGAGACCCAGTACTTC. Its protein is CASSLGGLAGARETQYF.